This passage covers 21 T cell receptor beta chains from one sample sequenced in a study of early T cells in non-severe SARS-CoV-2 infection. MiXCR, run by TCRdb on the 5' RACE reads, gives a single entry per CDR3 protein. Here the sample spans about 60,000 distinct CDR3 sequences, 9.1% being singletons. Material for sequencing was whole blood. The receptors derive from an adult who was a healthcare worker with PCR-confirmed SARS-CoV-2 infection or an uninfected control (not recorded which).

The chain uses TRBV4-1 and TRBJ2-3; D is perhaps TRBD2 (6 bases). Trimming shortened V by 1 base and J by 4 bases, and 12 bases separated the two germline ends. The CDR3 loop spans 15 amino acids. Germline loops: CDR1 MGHRA, CDR2 YSYEKL. The CDR3 reads CASSQGGGGADTQYF. CDR3 coding DNA: TGCGCCAGCAGCCAAGGGGGAGGAGGGGCAGATACGCAGTATTTT.

The chain employs TRBV27 and TRBJ2-5; D tentatively fits TRBD1 or TRBD2 (5 bases each). This CDR3 contains 16 residues. Between the trimmed V and J ends, which lost 5 bases and 5 bases, there was a span of 21 bases. Germline CDR1 MNHEY, CDR2 SMNVEV (reference sequence). The CDR3 loop reads CASSMKGRSVGETQYF. CDR3 nucleotides: TGTGCCAGCAGTATGAAGGGACGGTCGGTAGGGGAGACCCAGTACTTC.

The CDR3 nucleotides read TGCGCCAGCAGCTACGCGGACGCAGATACGCAGTATTTT. As protein: CASSYADADTQYF. The rearrangement joins TRBV5-1 to TRBJ2-3, with D hard to call. V dropped 3 bases and J dropped 4 bases, with 9 bases sitting between them. The germline V gene encodes CDR1 SGHRS and CDR2 YFSETQ. The CDR3 covers 13 residues.

The V gene is TRBV7-3, the J gene TRBJ2-3, with 7 bases fitting TRBD1. This CDR3 region has 16 residues. The ends lost 5 bases at V and 6 bases at J; junction bases unmatched: 14. The germline V gene encodes CDR1 SGHTA and CDR2 FQGTGA. CDR3 loop: CASSRLGGSGQDTQYF. Written as DNA, the CDR3 is TGTGCCAGCAGCCGACTTGGCGGGTCGGGACAGGATACGCAGTATTTT.

This clonotype was counted at least ten times. The J gene is TRBJ1-6, the V gene TRBV7-3, with TRBD1 matching over 9 bases. J gave up 9 bases and V 4 bases, and 4 bases lay outside the gene matches. Looked up from germline, CDR1 is SGHTA and CDR2 is FQGTGA. This CDR3 region has 14 residues. The CDR3 sequence is CASSWGTGSSPLHF. The CDR3 coding sequence is TGTGCCAGCAGCTGGGGGACAGGGTCTTCACCCCTCCACTTT.

This clonotype was detected a few times. The rearrangement links TRBV25-1 to TRBJ2-1, with D possibly matching TRBD2 (7 bases). CDR3 length equals 16 residues. Germline V gene data show CDR1 as MGHDK and CDR2 as SYGVNS. V was trimmed by 7 bases and J by 9 bases, leaving 25 bases between them. Here the CDR3 DNA reads TGTGCCAGCACCGAGGGGGGGACGGGAGGCCCGGGTGAGCAGTTCTTC. Its translation is CASTEGGTGGPGEQFF.

This chain links TRBV7-2 with TRBJ2-7, with 12 positions matching TRBD2. The CDR3 is made up of 15 amino acids. V gave up 3 bases and J gave up 5 bases; unmatched junction bases: 5. The germline V gene encodes CDR1 SGHTA and CDR2 FQGNSA. CDR3 nucleotide sequence: TGTGCCAGCAGCTTGACTAGCGGGAGTAGGAACGAGCAGTACTTC. It translates to CASSLTSGSRNEQYF.

This clonotype was seen a few times. V is TRBV29-1 and J is TRBJ2-7; D ambiguous. V was clipped by 4 bases and J by 0 bases, with 10 bases between them. This CDR3 is 13 amino acids long. Germline V lookup: CDR1 SQVTM, CDR2 ANQGSEA. CDR3 in DNA: TGCAGCGTTGCGCAGACGAGCTCCTACGAGCAGTACTTC. It encodes CSVAQTSSYEQYF.

V gene TRBV29-1 combines with J gene TRBJ2-3; weak D call: TRBD2 (6 bases). The ends were cut back, 7 bases at V and 1 base at J, with 15 bases in the middle. CDR1 SQVTM and CDR2 ANQGSEA come from the germline V gene. CDR3 length: 14 residues. CDR3 amino acids: CSAEGWWGTDTQYF. CDR3 coding DNA: TGCAGCGCGGAGGGGTGGTGGGGCACAGATACGCAGTATTTT.

The chain uses TRBV10-1 and TRBJ2-1; D call uncertain. Germline V CDR1 and CDR2: WNHNN, SYGVQD (reference sequence). V was clipped by 1 base and J by 5 bases, with 6 bases between them. This CDR3 contains 13 residues. The CDR3 coding sequence is TGCGCCAGCAGTGAGTATAGCAACAATGAGCAGTTCTTC. Protein: CASSEYSNNEQFF.

The chain has TRBV5-5 and TRBJ1-2, with unresolved D. CDR3 size: 14 residues. Trimming left V 4 bases short and J 4 bases short, with 14 bases between. Germline-derived CDR1 and CDR2 are SGHKS and YYEKEE (reference sequence). CDR3 residues: CASSPYLDSYGYTF. In DNA, the CDR3 is TGTGCCAGCAGCCCCTATTTAGATTCCTATGGCTACACCTTC.

CDR3 amino acids: CASSLRLAGVRDIQYF. CDR3 coding DNA: TGTGCCAGCAGCTTAAGACTAGCGGGGGTCCGGGACATTCAGTACTTC. The chain couples TRBV7-2 to TRBJ2-4, with 12 bases that match TRBD2. The CDR3 has 16 amino acids. CDR1 and CDR2 (germline): SGHTA, FQGNSA. The V and J ends lost 2 bases and 8 bases, in that order; junction bases with no gene match: 7.

On this clonotype: This sequence may be a read error, since a much larger clone differs from it by one base. The genes are TRBV6-1 and TRBJ2-7; 11 bases are shared with TRBD2. Germline CDR1 MNHNS, CDR2 SASEGT. V trimming: 0 bases; J trimming: 5 bases; junction bases outside the gene matches: 15. CDR3 length equals 19 residues. CDR3 in amino acids: CASSEALGTSGSLTHEQYF. The CDR3 nucleotides are TGTGCCAGCAGTGAAGCGCTAGGAACTAGCGGGAGCTTGACCCACGAGCAGTACTTC.

This clonotype has more than one count but fewer than ten. This chain links TRBV7-9 with TRBJ2-5; D gene unclear. V was trimmed by 5 bases and J by 1 base, leaving 11 bases between them. Germline CDR1 SEHNR, CDR2 FQNEAQ (reference sequence). This CDR3 contains 14 residues. The DNA for the CDR3 is TGTGCCAGCAGCCTCGTGACCTCCCAAGAGACCCAGTACTTC. It specifies CASSLVTSQETQYF.

This clonotype has a handful of counts. As DNA, the CDR3 is TGTGCCAGCAGCTTAAAAGCGGCTCCGCCGGGCGACATTCAGTACTTC. Translating it yields CASSLKAAPPGDIQYF. This sequence joins TRBV7-9 and TRBJ2-4; tentatively, D is TRBD2 (5 bases). The germline V and J ends were trimmed by 2 bases and 8 bases, with 19 bases remaining between them. Germline values: CDR1 SEHNR, CDR2 FQNEAQ (reference sequence). The CDR3 has 16 amino acids.

The CDR3 region is CASSRPGADTQYF. The CDR3, as DNA: TGTGCCAGCAGTCGACCTGGGGCAGATACGCAGTATTTT. V usage is TRBV5-6 and J usage is TRBJ2-3; D unresolved. V lost 5 bases, J lost 4 bases, and 11 bases lay in between. CDR3 length: 13 amino acids. Germline CDR1 is SGHDT and CDR2 is YYEEEE.

The table lists this clonotype with a few counts. The chain joins TRBV6-2 or TRBV6-3 to TRBJ2-3; tentative D call: TRBD1 (6 bases). V dropped 6 bases and J dropped 1 base, with 11 bases sitting between them. Germline CDR1 and CDR2: MNHEY and SVGEGT. The CDR3 contains 14 residues. The CDR3, as DNA: TGTGCCAGCAGCCCCAGGGGCGGCACAGATACGCAGTATTTT. It is translated as CASSPRGGTDTQYF.

The rearrangement joins TRBV2 to TRBJ1-4; weak D call: TRBD1 (5 bases). The V end lost 5 bases, the J end lost 0 bases, and 10 bases lay between the germline ends. The CDR3 covers 15 residues. The germline V gene has CDR1 SNHLY and CDR2 FYNNEI. CDR3 in amino acids: CASSRDGATNEKLFF. CDR3 coding DNA: TGTGCCAGCAGTCGGGACGGAGCAACTAATGAAAAACTGTTTTTT. Variable domain in full (rest from reference TRBV2 and TRBJ1-4): EPEVTQTPSHQVTQMGQEVILRCVPISNHLYFYWYRQILGQKVEFLVSFYNNEISEKSEIFDDQFSVERPDGSNFTLKIRSTKLEDSAMYFCASSRDGATNEKLFFGSGTQLSVL.

This clonotype has more than one count but fewer than ten. This chain connects TRBV12-3 or TRBV12-4 to TRBJ2-1; D is unresolved. The V end lost 4 bases, the J end lost 6 bases, and 10 bases lay between the germline ends. The CDR3 loop spans 13 amino acids. The CDR3 DNA is TGTGCCAGCAGTTCCCAGCTCTCCAATGAGCAGTTCTTC. It yields the protein CASSSQLSNEQFF.

The chain recombines TRBV5-1 with TRBJ2-7; 7 bases are a match to TRBD2. V lost 4 bases and J lost 5; bases outside the gene matches: 15. The CDR3 spans 16 residues. CDR1 is SGHRS, CDR2 YFSETQ, per germline. CDR3 in DNA: TGCGCCAGCAGCCAACCAGCGGGGTCTCCCTACCACGAGCAGTACTTC. Amino acid sequence: CASSQPAGSPYHEQYF.

The chain has TRBV21-1 and TRBJ2-7; the D segment call TRBD1 is taken from the table without a DNA check. TRBV21-1 is annotated as a pseudogene. This CDR3 region has 19 residues. The CDR3 DNA follows: TGTGCCAGCAGCAAAGAGGTGGTTAGGACACACGCCATATCCTACGAGCAGTACTTC. This sequence encodes CASSKEVVRTHAISYEQYF.